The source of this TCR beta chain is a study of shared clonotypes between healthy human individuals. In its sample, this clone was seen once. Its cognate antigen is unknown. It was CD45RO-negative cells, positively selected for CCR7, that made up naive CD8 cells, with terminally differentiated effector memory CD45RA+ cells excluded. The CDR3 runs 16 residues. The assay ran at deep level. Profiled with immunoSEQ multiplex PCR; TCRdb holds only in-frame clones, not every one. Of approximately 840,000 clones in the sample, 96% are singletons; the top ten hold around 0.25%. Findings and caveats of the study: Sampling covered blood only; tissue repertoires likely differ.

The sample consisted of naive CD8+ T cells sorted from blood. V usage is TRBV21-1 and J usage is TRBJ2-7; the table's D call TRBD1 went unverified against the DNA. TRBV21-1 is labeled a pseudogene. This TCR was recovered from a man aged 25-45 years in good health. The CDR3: CASSSGVGQGPYEQYF. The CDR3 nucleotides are TGTGCCAGCAGCTCGGGTGTGGGACAGGGCCCCTACGAGCAGTACTTC.